A single sample is the source of the 20 T cell receptor beta chains below, sequenced in a study of T cell responses to AZD1222 COVID-19 vaccine (dated by TCRdb to the early 2020s). The label giving this sample's time point can be read as: about 28 days (+/-7) after the second vaccine dose. Reading the label with the study, this specimen's treatment or condition is: meningococcal conjugate vaccine given as trial control. Preparation of the library involved the immunoSEQ multiplex PCR assay. TCRdb's version of the immuneACCESS table is confined to in-frame rearrangements and falls short of the full clone set. An unresolved V gene accounts for under half of the shortfall where checked; the remainder is of unknown origin. The sample table holds some 80,000 clones, of which about 91% were seen once. 10% of the sample is held by the ten biggest clonotypes. The input for sequencing was peripheral blood, taken 28 days after the second dose of the MenACWY control vaccine. The receptors were sampled from an adult who received the MenACWY meningococcal vaccine as a control.

This chain joins TRBV4-2 and TRBJ1-6, with 8 bases identical to TRBD1. The CDR3 length is 19 residues. Germline V gene data show CDR1 as LGHNA and CDR2 as YNFKEQ. The J segment lost 2 bases and the V segment lost 0 bases, leaving 9 bases of the junction unmatched. In nucleotides, the CDR3 is TGTGCCAGCAGCCAAGACATAGGGACAGGACGGACCTATAATTCACCCCTCCACTTT. It codes for CASSQDIGTGRTYNSPLHF.

The V and J genes are TRBV6-5 and TRBJ1-6; a weak D match, TRBD1 (5 bases). Trimming took 6 bases from V and 6 from J, leaving 15 bases between them. The CDR3 runs to 15 residues. CDR1 is MNHEY, CDR2 SVGAGI, per germline. CDR3 protein: CASSKGLGSNSPLHF. The DNA for the CDR3 is TGTGCCAGCAGCAAGGGACTGGGGAGTAATTCACCCCTCCACTTT.

The chain is built from TRBV20-1 and TRBJ2-1; D is possibly TRBD1 (6 bases). Trimming left V 3 bases short and J 2 bases short, with 11 bases between. The germline gives CDR1 DFQATT, CDR2 SNEGSKA (reference sequence). CDR3 length: 14 amino acids. CDR3 DNA: TGCAGTGCTAGTCCGACAGGAGCCTACAATGAGCAGTTCTTC. It encodes CSASPTGAYNEQFF.

The chain recombines TRBV19 with TRBJ1-6; D gene ambiguous. The CDR3 runs to 11 residues. Germline lookup yields CDR1 LNHDA and CDR2 SQIVND (reference sequence). V was cut by 2 bases and J by 14 bases, with 7 bases left in between. The CDR3 DNA follows: TGTGCCAGTAGTATATCTGGAGCCCTCCACTTT. This sequence encodes CASSISGALHF.

The genes are TRBV19 and TRBJ1-1; D unclear. The CDR3 length is 14 residues. CDR1 and CDR2 from the germline V gene are LNHDA and SQIVND (reference sequence). V lost 1 base and J 1 base, leaving 7 bases between the germline ends. The CDR3 nucleotides read TGTGCCAGTAGTATAGGGAGCTCGAACACTGAAGCTTTCTTT. Protein sequence: CASSIGSSNTEAFF.

J is TRBJ1-1 and V is TRBV5-1; 7 bases agree with TRBD1. The CDR3 loop spans 16 amino acids. J was trimmed by 0 bases and V by 2 bases; bases with no gene match: 7. Looked up from germline, CDR1 is SGHRS and CDR2 is YFSETQ. CDR3 coding DNA: TGCGCCAGCAGCTTATCCGGGACAGTCATGAACACTGAAGCTTTCTTT. It codes for CASSLSGTVMNTEAFF.

The CDR3 region has the DNA TGCGCCAGCAAAGAGGGACTAGTCTTCTACGAGCAGTACTTC. This encodes CASKEGLVFYEQYF. The rearrangement links TRBV5-1 to TRBJ2-7; TRBD2 aligns across 8 bases. The germline V gene encodes CDR1 SGHRS and CDR2 YFSETQ. CDR3 length equals 14 residues. V was pared by 6 bases and J by 3 bases, with 8 bases of the junction left unmatched. Together with reference TRBV5-1 and TRBJ2-7, the CDR3 gives the full variable domain: KAGVTQTPRYLIKTRGQQVTLSCSPISGHRSVSWYQQTPGQGLQFLFEYFSETQRNKGNFPGRFSGRQFSNSRSEMNVSTLELGDSALYLCASKEGLVFYEQYFGPGTRLTVT.

Of note for this clone: An end of the junction differs from the germline gene, which may be a read error. The rearrangement uses TRBV19 and TRBJ1-1, with a tentative D call TRBD1 (5 bases). Germline CDR1 LNHDA, CDR2 SQIVND (reference sequence). The CDR3 is made up of 17 amino acids. The CDR3 bases are TGTGCCATTACAAGGGCTCCGCAGGGCCCCCAGAACACCGAAGCTTTCTTT. This encodes CAITRAPQGPQNTEAFF.

CDR3: CASSEVVTGRETQYF. The CDR3 DNA sequence: TGTGCCAGCAGTGAAGTTGTAACAGGTCGGGAGACCCAGTACTTC. This rearrangement joins TRBV6-1 to TRBJ2-5; TRBD1 might be the D (5 bases). The germline V gene encodes CDR1 MNHNS and CDR2 SASEGT. This CDR3 is built from 15 residues. V was cut by 1 base and J by 5 bases, with 14 bases left in between.

Here the CDR3 reads CASSEGWGVWGTEAFF. CDR3 coding DNA: TGTGCCAGCAGTGAAGGCTGGGGGGTGTGGGGCACTGAAGCTTTCTTT. V is TRBV6-1 and J is TRBJ1-1; a weak D match, TRBD1 (5 bases). The CDR3 length is 16 residues. Germline CDR1 MNHNS, CDR2 SASEGT. Trimming shortened V by 1 base and J by 4 bases, and 16 bases separated the two germline ends.

The gene calls are TRBV19 and TRBJ2-1; D possibly matches TRBD1 or TRBD2 (5 bases each). The CDR3 length is 13 residues. Germline V lookup: CDR1 LNHDA, CDR2 SQIVND (reference sequence). V was pared by 6 bases and J by 5 bases, with 11 bases between. CDR3 protein: CASSLGTDNEQFF. The CDR3 DNA follows: TGTGCCAGTAGCCTCGGGACGGACAATGAGCAGTTCTTC.

This clone was seen a few times. The chain links TRBV12-3 or TRBV12-4 to TRBJ2-3; D is unclear. V was pared by 5 bases and J by 4 bases, with 10 bases between. This CDR3 contains 13 residues. DNA for the CDR3: TGTGCCAGCAGTCCCGTGAGTCCAGATACGCAGTATTTT. Its translation is CASSPVSPDTQYF.

The chain links TRBV5-1 to TRBJ1-2, with a weak D call TRBD1 (5 bases). There are 13 residues in the CDR3. CDR1 SGHRS and CDR2 YFSETQ come from the germline V gene. V lost 2 bases and J 6 bases, leaving 11 bases between the germline ends. CDR3: CASSFQGNHGYTF. As DNA, the CDR3 is TGCGCCAGCAGCTTCCAGGGCAACCATGGCTACACCTTC.

V is TRBV30 and J is TRBJ1-5; weak D call: TRBD1 (6 bases). The CDR3 length is 15 residues. CDR1 and CDR2 from the germline V gene are GTSNPN and SVGIG (reference sequence). Trimming took off 0 bases at V and 4 bases at J, with 13 bases between the two ends. For the CDR3, the DNA is TGTGCCTGGAGTGTTGGAGACAGGAGGAATCAGCCCCAGCATTTT. It encodes CAWSVGDRRNQPQHF. The complete variable domain, with remaining parts taken from reference TRBV30 and TRBJ1-5, reads SQTIHQWPATLVQPVGSPLSLECTVEGTSNPNLYWYRQAAGRGLQLLFYSVGIGQISSEVPQNLSASRPQDRQFILSSKKLLLSDSGFYLCAWSVGDRRNQPQHFGDGTRLSIL.

The chain recombines TRBV5-1 with TRBJ1-4, with no clear D. Looked up from germline, CDR1 is SGHRS and CDR2 is YFSETQ. Trimming stripped 2 bases from V and 4 bases from J, with 9 bases between. This CDR3 is 14 amino acids long. The CDR3 reads CASSLGLDNEKLFF. DNA of the CDR3: TGCGCCAGCAGCTTAGGACTAGATAATGAAAAACTGTTTTTT.

The rearrangement uses TRBV29-1 and TRBJ1-1, with D perhaps matching TRBD1 (5 bases). Between the trimmed V and J ends, which lost 2 bases and 5 bases, there was a span of 18 bases. CDR1 is SQVTM and CDR2 is ANQGSEA in the germline V gene. The CDR3 consists of 15 residues. The CDR3 protein is CSVEQQDEHWTEAFF. Written as DNA, the CDR3 is TGCAGCGTTGAACAACAGGATGAACACTGGACTGAAGCTTTCTTT.

This clone was seen a single time. The genes are TRBV6-5 and TRBJ1-1; TRBD1 agrees at 7 bases. V shed 5 bases and J 4 bases; nucleotides not matched to a gene: 7. CDR1 and CDR2 (germline): MNHEY, SVGAGI. The CDR3 runs 14 residues. The CDR3 protein is CASSTGAWGTEAFF. The CDR3 region has the DNA TGTGCCAGCAGTACAGGGGCTTGGGGCACTGAAGCTTTCTTT.

The CDR3 DNA reads TGTGCCAGCACCCACGCCCCCGGGAATCATTCACCCCTCCACTTT. This codes for CASTHAPGNHSPLHF. This chain links TRBV5-4 with TRBJ1-6; D is ambiguous. The CDR3 spans 15 residues. Trimming left V 6 bases short and J 8 bases short, with 18 bases between. Germline V gene data show CDR1 as SGHNT and CDR2 as YYREEE (reference sequence). Full variable domain (rest looked up from reference TRBV5-4 and TRBJ1-6): ETGVTQSPTHLIKTRGQQVTLRCSSQSGHNTVSWYQQALGQGPQFIFQYYREEENGRGNFPPRFSGLQFPNYSSELNVNALELDDSALYLCASTHAPGNHSPLHFGNGTRLTVT.

The chain recombines TRBV28 with TRBJ1-2; no firm D call. V lost 8 bases and J lost 7, with 20 bases in between. Germline V gene lookup returns CDR1 MDHEN and CDR2 SYDVKM. The CDR3 is 14 amino acids. CDR3 coding DNA: TGTGCCAGCTACCCCGGATATACCCCTCCTGGCTACACCTTC. It specifies CASYPGYTPPGYTF.

This rearrangement joins TRBV6-1 to TRBJ2-5; D might be TRBD1 (6 bases). The CDR3 length is 15 residues. V was pared by 3 bases and J by 4 bases, with 15 bases between. Germline V CDR1 and CDR2: MNHNS, SASEGT. The CDR3 DNA is TGTGCCAGCAGTGACGCAGGGGAAGGTAGAGAGACCCAGTACTTC. As protein: CASSDAGEGRETQYF.